Listed below are T cell receptor beta chains from one sample, sequenced in a study of metastatic and nonmetastatic thyroid tumors. TCRdb reassembled clones from the PCR reads with MiXCR. The table records about 15,000 clones, approximately 25% of them present only once. The material sequenced was tumor tissue. The receptors derive from a female donor with papillary thyroid cancer or a benign thyroid nodule (not recorded which). Some clones in this sample may be carry-over from other donors' samples. Both conserved end residues are part of each CDR3. Each record gives: D gene, V gene, J gene, clone size, CDR3 DNA, CDR3 protein. The D gene is left open where the match is weak. Size is stated for part of the rows, as once, few or many counts, or as a class when the clone is expanded.

D gene: TRBD1
V gene: TRBV20-1
J gene: TRBJ1-2
clone size: many
CDR3 DNA: TGCAGTGCTAGAGATATAGGGGGCGGGTATGGCTACACCTTC
CDR3 protein: CSARDIGGGYGYTF

D gene: .
V gene: TRBV24-1
J gene: TRBJ2-3
clone size: .
CDR3 DNA: TGTGCCACCAGTGATTTGTCCTCTTATAGCGGAAGAACAGATACGCAGTATTTT
CDR3 protein: CATSDLSSYSGRTDTQYF

D gene: .
V gene: TRBV20-1
J gene: TRBJ2-7
clone size: .
CDR3 DNA: TGCAGTCAACTTAGCCAGGGAATCGAGCAGTACTTC
CDR3 protein: CSQLSQGIEQYF

D gene: .
V gene: TRBV9
J gene: TRBJ2-1
clone size: many
CDR3 DNA: TGTGCCAGCAGCGTAGCGATAGATCCCTACAATGAGCAGTTCTTC
CDR3 protein: CASSVAIDPYNEQFF

D gene: .
V gene: TRBV20-1
J gene: TRBJ1-2
clone size: .
CDR3 DNA: TGCAGTGCTAGGGGGACGGCCGACTATTGCTACACCTTC
CDR3 protein: CSARGTADYCYTF

D gene: TRBD1
V gene: TRBV6-1
J gene: TRBJ2-1
clone size: many
CDR3 DNA: TGTGCCAGCAGTCACAGGGGGGCTTTCCACAATGAGCAGTTCTTC
CDR3 protein: CASSHRGAFHNEQFF

D gene: .
V gene: TRBV7-3
J gene: TRBJ1-1
clone size: medium-sized
CDR3 DNA: TGTGCCAGCAGCTTAGACAGGAACACTGAAGCTTTCTTT
CDR3 protein: CASSLDRNTEAFF

D gene: TRBD1
V gene: TRBV19
J gene: TRBJ1-5
clone size: .
CDR3 DNA: TGTGCCAGTAGCCCCGGTACAGGGGGCGAGGGTCAGCCCCAGCATTTT
CDR3 protein: CASSPGTGGEGQPQHF

D gene: .
V gene: TRBV6-1
J gene: TRBJ1-1
clone size: few
CDR3 DNA: TGTGCCAGCAGATCAGTAAACCAAGTCACTGAAGCTTTCTTT
CDR3 protein: CASRSVNQVTEAFF

D gene: .
V gene: TRBV4-1
J gene: TRBJ1-1
clone size: .
CDR3 DNA: TGCGCCAGCAGCCAAGCGTCCAGAGAAGCTTTCTTT
CDR3 protein: CASSQASREAFF

D gene: TRBD1
V gene: TRBV28
J gene: TRBJ2-7
clone size: many
CDR3 DNA: TGTGCCAGCAGTTTCGGACAGGGGGATATTGAGCAGTACTTC
CDR3 protein: CASSFGQGDIEQYF

D gene: .
V gene: TRBV30
J gene: TRBJ2-6
clone size: many
CDR3 DNA: TGTGCCTGGACCCAGACCGTCTCTGGGGCCAACGTCCTGACTTTC
CDR3 protein: CAWTQTVSGANVLTF

D gene: .
V gene: TRBV24-1
J gene: TRBJ1-6
clone size: large
CDR3 DNA: TGTGCCACCAGGCAGAGCTCCTATAATTCACCCCTCCACTTT
CDR3 protein: CATRQSSYNSPLHF

D gene: TRBD2
V gene: TRBV4-1
J gene: TRBJ2-7
clone size: .
CDR3 DNA: TGCGCCAGCAGCCAACCCGGTGGACTAGCGGGAGAAAGGTACTTC
CDR3 protein: CASSQPGGLAGERYF

D gene: .
V gene: TRBV12-3/TRBV12-4
J gene: TRBJ2-7
clone size: few
CDR3 DNA: TGTGCCAGCAGTTTAGGCTGGTGGACCCGCGAGCAGTACTTC
CDR3 protein: CASSLGWWTREQYF

D gene: .
V gene: TRBV12-3/TRBV12-4
J gene: TRBJ2-3
clone size: many
CDR3 DNA: TGTGCCAGCAGTTTAGCGGGAAAACAGACAGATACGCAGTATTTT
CDR3 protein: CASSLAGKQTDTQYF

D gene: .
V gene: TRBV5-1
J gene: TRBJ2-5
clone size: many
CDR3 DNA: TGCGCCAGCAGCTCGGGACCCAGAGAGACCCAGTACTTC
CDR3 protein: CASSSGPRETQYF

D gene: .
V gene: TRBV12-3/TRBV12-4
J gene: TRBJ2-7
clone size: .
CDR3 DNA: TGTGCCAGCGAACCGGGACACGGCTACGAGCAGTACTTC
CDR3 protein: CASEPGHGYEQYF

D gene: .
V gene: TRBV7-7
J gene: TRBJ2-5
clone size: .
CDR3 DNA: TGTGCTAGCAGCTTAATGTCAGGACAGCATCAAGAGACCCAGTACTTC
CDR3 protein: CASSLMSGQHQETQYF

D gene: .
V gene: TRBV4-2
J gene: TRBJ1-1
clone size: once
CDR3 DNA: TGTGCCAGCAGCCAAGGTACCACCGGGACATTTCTCACTGAAGCTTTCTTT
CDR3 protein: CASSQGTTGTFLTEAFF

D gene: TRBD1
V gene: TRBV5-6
J gene: TRBJ1-1
clone size: medium-sized
CDR3 DNA: TGTGCCAGCAGCCTGGGACAGGGATTTACTGAAGCTTTCTTT
CDR3 protein: CASSLGQGFTEAFF

D gene: .
V gene: TRBV19
J gene: TRBJ1-3
clone size: medium-sized
CDR3 DNA: TGTGCCAGTAGTCCCGCCGTAGGAGCTGGAAACACCATATATTTT
CDR3 protein: CASSPAVGAGNTIYF

D gene: .
V gene: TRBV19
J gene: TRBJ2-1
clone size: many
CDR3 DNA: TGTGCCAGTAGTATCCCCCCCAATGAGCAGTTCTTC
CDR3 protein: CASSIPPNEQFF

D gene: .
V gene: TRBV3-1
J gene: TRBJ2-3
clone size: .
CDR3 DNA: TGTGCCAGCAGCCAAGTAACTGCAGATACGCAGTATTTT
CDR3 protein: CASSQVTADTQYF

D gene: .
V gene: TRBV20-1
J gene: TRBJ1-5
clone size: many
CDR3 DNA: TGCAGTGCTAGAGGGACAGATTATCAGCCCCAGCATTTT
CDR3 protein: CSARGTDYQPQHF

D gene: .
V gene: TRBV4-1
J gene: TRBJ2-5
clone size: many
CDR3 DNA: TGCGCCAGCAGCCAAGTTTTGAGAAACCAAGAGACCCAGTACTTC
CDR3 protein: CASSQVLRNQETQYF

D gene: TRBD2
V gene: TRBV6-1
J gene: TRBJ2-7
clone size: few
CDR3 DNA: TGTGCCAGTAATTATAACGAGGGGACTAGCGGCTACGAGCAGTACTTC
CDR3 protein: CASNYNEGTSGYEQYF

D gene: TRBD1
V gene: TRBV5-1
J gene: TRBJ1-4
clone size: .
CDR3 DNA: TGCGCCAGCAGCTTGGGGGACAGGGGGCCTTACGCCAATGAAAAACTGTTTTTT
CDR3 protein: CASSLGDRGPYANEKLFF

D gene: TRBD2
V gene: TRBV7-2
J gene: TRBJ2-7
clone size: medium-sized
CDR3 DNA: TGTGCCAGCAGCTTAGCCCGATTAGCGGGAGGTAACTACGAGCAGTACTTC
CDR3 protein: CASSLARLAGGNYEQYF

D gene: .
V gene: TRBV30
J gene: TRBJ1-4
clone size: .
CDR3 DNA: TGTGTCTGGAGTGCCGGGACTTACTTGGCGACTAATGAAAAACTGTTTTTT
CDR3 protein: CVWSAGTYLATNEKLFF

D gene: .
V gene: TRBV7-6
J gene: TRBJ2-3
clone size: many
CDR3 DNA: TGTGCCAGCAGCTTCTCTGGCAGGGTGGATACGCAGTATTTT
CDR3 protein: CASSFSGRVDTQYF

D gene: TRBD1
V gene: TRBV30
J gene: TRBJ1-2
clone size: medium-sized
CDR3 DNA: TGTGCCTGGAGCAAACAGGGGAAGGGGTATGGCTACACCTTC
CDR3 protein: CAWSKQGKGYGYTF

D gene: TRBD2
V gene: TRBV15
J gene: TRBJ2-5
clone size: many
CDR3 DNA: TGTGCCACCAGCAGAGGGCTAGCGGGGGGGGGGGAGACCCAGTACTTC
CDR3 protein: CATSRGLAGGGETQYF

D gene: TRBD1
V gene: TRBV12-5
J gene: TRBJ1-5
clone size: many
CDR3 DNA: TGTGCTAGTGATCGGGACAGAGCTTACAATCAGCCCCAGCATTTT
CDR3 protein: CASDRDRAYNQPQHF

D gene: .
V gene: TRBV28
J gene: TRBJ2-7
clone size: .
CDR3 DNA: TGTGCCAGCAGTTTGGGAACCTACGAGCAGTACTTC
CDR3 protein: CASSLGTYEQYF

D gene: .
V gene: TRBV28
J gene: TRBJ1-2
clone size: few
CDR3 DNA: TGTGCCAGCAGACACAGTGCGGATGCCAGCTATGGCTACACCTTC
CDR3 protein: CASRHSADASYGYTF

D gene: .
V gene: TRBV6-1
J gene: TRBJ1-2
clone size: many
CDR3 DNA: TGTGCCAGCAGCCAAGGACCCCAGTATGGCTACACCTTC
CDR3 protein: CASSQGPQYGYTF

D gene: .
V gene: TRBV7-2
J gene: TRBJ2-2
clone size: .
CDR3 DNA: TGTGCCAGCAGCTTCTCGAACACCGGGGAGCTGTTTTTT
CDR3 protein: CASSFSNTGELFF

D gene: .
V gene: TRBV28
J gene: TRBJ2-7
clone size: few
CDR3 DNA: TGTGCCAGCAGTTTTGGGGCCTACGAGCAGTACTTC
CDR3 protein: CASSFGAYEQYF

D gene: .
V gene: TRBV29-1
J gene: TRBJ2-2
clone size: many
CDR3 DNA: TGCAGCGTTACTCAGAACACCGGGGAGCTGTTTTTT
CDR3 protein: CSVTQNTGELFF

D gene: TRBD2
V gene: TRBV4-1
J gene: TRBJ2-1
clone size: many
CDR3 DNA: TGCGCCAGCAGCCCACTGAACGTAGCGGGGGGGTCGAATGAGCAGTTCTTC
CDR3 protein: CASSPLNVAGGSNEQFF

D gene: .
V gene: TRBV5-1
J gene: TRBJ1-4
clone size: .
CDR3 DNA: TGCGCCAGCAGCCTGGGACGGTACGATGAAAAACTGTTTTTT
CDR3 protein: CASSLGRYDEKLFF

D gene: .
V gene: TRBV5-1
J gene: TRBJ2-7
clone size: many
CDR3 DNA: TGCGCCAGCAGCTTCCAGTCTCCGGGACACCGCTCCTACGAGCAGTACTTC
CDR3 protein: CASSFQSPGHRSYEQYF

D gene: .
V gene: TRBV12-3/TRBV12-4
J gene: TRBJ2-7
clone size: few
CDR3 DNA: TGTGCCAGCAGTTTAGGGCAGTTCTACGAGCAGTACTTC
CDR3 protein: CASSLGQFYEQYF

D gene: TRBD1
V gene: TRBV5-1
J gene: TRBJ2-7
clone size: .
CDR3 DNA: TGCGCCAGCAGATGGCTATCCCCGGGACAGGGTCCTTACGAACAGTACTTC
CDR3 protein: CASRWLSPGQGPYEQYF

D gene: TRBD2
V gene: TRBV7-8
J gene: TRBJ2-3
clone size: many
CDR3 DNA: TGTGCCAGCAGCATCCTTGGACTAGCTCTCACAGATACGCAGTATTTT
CDR3 protein: CASSILGLALTDTQYF

D gene: .
V gene: TRBV6-1
J gene: TRBJ1-5
clone size: many
CDR3 DNA: TGTGCCAGCAAAAGGGGCGATAGCAATCAGCCCCAGCATTTT
CDR3 protein: CASKRGDSNQPQHF

D gene: TRBD2
V gene: TRBV12-3/TRBV12-4
J gene: TRBJ2-1
clone size: medium-sized
CDR3 DNA: TGTGCCAGCACCCTAGCGGGAGGCGACAATGAGCAGTTCTTC
CDR3 protein: CASTLAGGDNEQFF

D gene: TRBD2
V gene: TRBV20-1
J gene: TRBJ2-1
clone size: many
CDR3 DNA: TGCAGTGCTACTAGCGGATTCTCCTACAATGAGCAGTTCTTC
CDR3 protein: CSATSGFSYNEQFF

D gene: .
V gene: TRBV7-2
J gene: TRBJ2-7
clone size: .
CDR3 DNA: TGTGCCAGCATCTTAGGAGGTAGCGGTCCCTACGAGCAGTACTTC
CDR3 protein: CASILGGSGPYEQYF

D gene: .
V gene: TRBV5-1
J gene: TRBJ2-7
clone size: .
CDR3 DNA: TGCGCCATCAGCTTGACTAGTTACGAGCAGTACTTC
CDR3 protein: CAISLTSYEQYF

D gene: TRBD2
V gene: TRBV6-1
J gene: TRBJ2-3
clone size: many
CDR3 DNA: TGTGCCAGCACCCTGACTAGCGGGTTCACAGATACGCAGTATTTT
CDR3 protein: CASTLTSGFTDTQYF

D gene: .
V gene: TRBV20-1
J gene: TRBJ2-2
clone size: few
CDR3 DNA: TGCAGTGCTAGAGATCTGACAGATCCCAACACCGGGGAGCTGTTTTTT
CDR3 protein: CSARDLTDPNTGELFF

D gene: TRBD1
V gene: TRBV20-1
J gene: TRBJ1-2
clone size: once
CDR3 DNA: TGCAGTGTTTTGACAGGGGTAGCTAACTATGGCTACACCTTC
CDR3 protein: CSVLTGVANYGYTF

D gene: .
V gene: TRBV19
J gene: TRBJ1-5
clone size: few
CDR3 DNA: TGTGCCAGTACCACAGATAATAGCAATCAGCCCCAGCATTTT
CDR3 protein: CASTTDNSNQPQHF

D gene: TRBD2
V gene: TRBV5-4
J gene: TRBJ2-7
clone size: many
CDR3 DNA: TGCGCCAGCAGCGGGGGGGGTCGGAACTACGAGCAGTACTTC
CDR3 protein: CASSGGGRNYEQYF

D gene: .
V gene: TRBV19
J gene: TRBJ2-7
clone size: .
CDR3 DNA: TGTGCCAGTAGTGGGGATGGAGCGGAGCAGTACTTC
CDR3 protein: CASSGDGAEQYF

D gene: .
V gene: TRBV20-1
J gene: TRBJ2-5
clone size: many
CDR3 DNA: TGCAGTGCTCCTCCGACTAGTCCCCAAGAGACCCAGTACTTC
CDR3 protein: CSAPPTSPQETQYF

D gene: .
V gene: TRBV7-8
J gene: TRBJ2-5
clone size: many
CDR3 DNA: TGTGCCAGCAACTTAGGGGGGTCCCAAGAGACCCAGTACTTC
CDR3 protein: CASNLGGSQETQYF

D gene: .
V gene: TRBV28
J gene: TRBJ1-5
clone size: many
CDR3 DNA: TGTGCCAGCAGCCCCTTGGATAGCAATCAGCCCCAGCATTTT
CDR3 protein: CASSPLDSNQPQHF